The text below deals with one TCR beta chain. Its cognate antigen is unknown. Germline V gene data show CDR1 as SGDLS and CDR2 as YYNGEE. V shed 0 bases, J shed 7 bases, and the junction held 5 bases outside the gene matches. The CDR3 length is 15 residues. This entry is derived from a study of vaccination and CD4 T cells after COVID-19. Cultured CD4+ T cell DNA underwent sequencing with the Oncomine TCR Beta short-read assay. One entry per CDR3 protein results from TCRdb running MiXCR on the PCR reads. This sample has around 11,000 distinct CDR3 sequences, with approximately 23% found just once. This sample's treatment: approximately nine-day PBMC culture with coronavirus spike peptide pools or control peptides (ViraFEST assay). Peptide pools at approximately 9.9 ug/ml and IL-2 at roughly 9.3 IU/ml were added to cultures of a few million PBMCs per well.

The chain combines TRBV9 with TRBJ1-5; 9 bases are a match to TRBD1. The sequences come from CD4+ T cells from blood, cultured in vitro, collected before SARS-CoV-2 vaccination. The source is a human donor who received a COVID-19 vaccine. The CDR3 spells CASSVGTGASQPQHF. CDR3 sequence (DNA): TGTGCCAGCAGCGTAGGGACAGGGGCTTCCCAGCCCCAGCATTTT.